This TCR beta chain comes out of a study of cytomegalovirus exposure and HLA in healthy donors. Whole-study results and caveats: Within a later analysis, the majority of CMV-associated TCR beta chains appeared HLA-restricted. There were some public TCRs occurring in many donors, but most TCR sequences were rare. In vitro work confirmed that three CMV-associated chains recognize CMV antigens.

Vbeta (60) and Jbeta (13) primers were used in the PCR. The assay was immunoSEQ multiplex PCR, and TCRdb's table has in-frame clones only and misses some. The table lists over 100,000 clones, roughly 9% of them singletons. The CDR3 runs 13 residues. Germline CDR1 is SGHDN and CDR2 is FVKESK. With V trimmed by 1 base and J by 5 bases, 0 bases remained unmatched. This clone was counted between two and nine times. What it recognizes is unknown. V usage is TRBV14 and J usage is TRBJ1-1; TRBD1 matches 8 bases. Sequenced sample: PBMCs. The receptor was isolated from a woman between 40 and 50 years old in good health and CMV-seropositive. The CDR3 bases are TGTGCCAGCAGCCAAGGACAGGGGACTGAAGCTTTCTTT. Its translation is CASSQGQGTEAFF.